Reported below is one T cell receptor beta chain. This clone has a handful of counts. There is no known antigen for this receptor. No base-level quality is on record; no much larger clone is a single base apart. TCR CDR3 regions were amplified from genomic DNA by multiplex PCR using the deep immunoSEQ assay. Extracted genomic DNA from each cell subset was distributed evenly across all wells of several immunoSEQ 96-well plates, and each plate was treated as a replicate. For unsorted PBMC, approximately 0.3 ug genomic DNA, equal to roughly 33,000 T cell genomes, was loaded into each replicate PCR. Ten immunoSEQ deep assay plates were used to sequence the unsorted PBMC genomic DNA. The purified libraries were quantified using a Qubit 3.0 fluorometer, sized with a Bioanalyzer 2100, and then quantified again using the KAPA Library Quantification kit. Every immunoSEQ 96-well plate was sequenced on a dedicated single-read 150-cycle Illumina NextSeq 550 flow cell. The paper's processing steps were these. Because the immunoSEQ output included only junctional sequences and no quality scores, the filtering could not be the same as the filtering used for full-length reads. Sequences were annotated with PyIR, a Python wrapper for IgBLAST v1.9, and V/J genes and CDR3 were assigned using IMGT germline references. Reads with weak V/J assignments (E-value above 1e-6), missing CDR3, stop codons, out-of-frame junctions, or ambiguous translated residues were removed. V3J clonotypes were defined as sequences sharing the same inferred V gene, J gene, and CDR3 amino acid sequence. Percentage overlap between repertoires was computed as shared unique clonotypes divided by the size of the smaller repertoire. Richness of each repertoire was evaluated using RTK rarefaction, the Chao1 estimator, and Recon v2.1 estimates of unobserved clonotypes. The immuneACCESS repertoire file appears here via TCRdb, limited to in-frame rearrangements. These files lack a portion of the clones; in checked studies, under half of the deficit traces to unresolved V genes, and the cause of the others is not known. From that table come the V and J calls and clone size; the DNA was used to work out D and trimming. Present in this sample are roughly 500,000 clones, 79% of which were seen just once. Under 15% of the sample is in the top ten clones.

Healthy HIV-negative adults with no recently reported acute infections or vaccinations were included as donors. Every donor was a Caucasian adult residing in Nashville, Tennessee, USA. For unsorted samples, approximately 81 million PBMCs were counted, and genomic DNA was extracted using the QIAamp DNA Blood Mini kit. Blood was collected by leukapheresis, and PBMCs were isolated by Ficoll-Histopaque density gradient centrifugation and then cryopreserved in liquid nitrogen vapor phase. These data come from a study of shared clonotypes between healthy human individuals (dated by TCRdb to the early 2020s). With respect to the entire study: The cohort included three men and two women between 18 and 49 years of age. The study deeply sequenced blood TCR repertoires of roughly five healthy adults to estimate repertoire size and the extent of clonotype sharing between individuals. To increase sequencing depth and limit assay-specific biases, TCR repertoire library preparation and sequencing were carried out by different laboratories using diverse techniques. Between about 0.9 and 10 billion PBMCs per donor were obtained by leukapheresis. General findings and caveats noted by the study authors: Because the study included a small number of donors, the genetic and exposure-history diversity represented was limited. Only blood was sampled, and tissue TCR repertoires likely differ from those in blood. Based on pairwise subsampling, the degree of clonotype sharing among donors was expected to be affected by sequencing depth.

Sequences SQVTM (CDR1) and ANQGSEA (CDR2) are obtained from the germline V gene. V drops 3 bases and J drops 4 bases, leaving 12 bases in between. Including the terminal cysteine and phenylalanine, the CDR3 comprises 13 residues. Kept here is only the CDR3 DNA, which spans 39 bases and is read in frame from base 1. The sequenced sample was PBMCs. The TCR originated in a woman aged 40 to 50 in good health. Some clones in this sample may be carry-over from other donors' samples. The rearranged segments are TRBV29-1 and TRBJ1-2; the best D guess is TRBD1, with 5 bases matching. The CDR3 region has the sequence CSVDIIGGYGYTF. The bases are TGCAGCGTTGATATCATTGGGGGCTATGGCTACACCTTC.